The source of this T cell receptor beta chain is a study of blood T cell repertoires in COVID-19. Overall study: T cells, B-cell-depleted T cells, or PBMCs supplied cDNA or gDNA.

Using immunoSEQ multiplex PCR, the repertoire was profiled, and TCRdb retains in-frame clones only, with some absent. Found here are 190,000 or so clones, around nine tenths of them singletons; the top ten hold roughly 2.5%. This CDR3 comprises 14 residues. V was pared by 5 bases and J by 2 bases, with 2 bases of the junction left unmatched. Germline assignment: CDR1 SGHTA and CDR2 FQGNSA. The V gene is TRBV7-2, the J gene TRBJ2-1, with 8 bases identical to TRBD2. This TCR derives from a man aged 40-49 years with active or convalescent COVID-19. Material: peripheral blood. CDR3 in amino acids: CASSPGGAYNEQFF. CDR3 coding DNA: TGTGCCAGCAGCCCCGGGGGGGCCTACAATGAGCAGTTCTTC.